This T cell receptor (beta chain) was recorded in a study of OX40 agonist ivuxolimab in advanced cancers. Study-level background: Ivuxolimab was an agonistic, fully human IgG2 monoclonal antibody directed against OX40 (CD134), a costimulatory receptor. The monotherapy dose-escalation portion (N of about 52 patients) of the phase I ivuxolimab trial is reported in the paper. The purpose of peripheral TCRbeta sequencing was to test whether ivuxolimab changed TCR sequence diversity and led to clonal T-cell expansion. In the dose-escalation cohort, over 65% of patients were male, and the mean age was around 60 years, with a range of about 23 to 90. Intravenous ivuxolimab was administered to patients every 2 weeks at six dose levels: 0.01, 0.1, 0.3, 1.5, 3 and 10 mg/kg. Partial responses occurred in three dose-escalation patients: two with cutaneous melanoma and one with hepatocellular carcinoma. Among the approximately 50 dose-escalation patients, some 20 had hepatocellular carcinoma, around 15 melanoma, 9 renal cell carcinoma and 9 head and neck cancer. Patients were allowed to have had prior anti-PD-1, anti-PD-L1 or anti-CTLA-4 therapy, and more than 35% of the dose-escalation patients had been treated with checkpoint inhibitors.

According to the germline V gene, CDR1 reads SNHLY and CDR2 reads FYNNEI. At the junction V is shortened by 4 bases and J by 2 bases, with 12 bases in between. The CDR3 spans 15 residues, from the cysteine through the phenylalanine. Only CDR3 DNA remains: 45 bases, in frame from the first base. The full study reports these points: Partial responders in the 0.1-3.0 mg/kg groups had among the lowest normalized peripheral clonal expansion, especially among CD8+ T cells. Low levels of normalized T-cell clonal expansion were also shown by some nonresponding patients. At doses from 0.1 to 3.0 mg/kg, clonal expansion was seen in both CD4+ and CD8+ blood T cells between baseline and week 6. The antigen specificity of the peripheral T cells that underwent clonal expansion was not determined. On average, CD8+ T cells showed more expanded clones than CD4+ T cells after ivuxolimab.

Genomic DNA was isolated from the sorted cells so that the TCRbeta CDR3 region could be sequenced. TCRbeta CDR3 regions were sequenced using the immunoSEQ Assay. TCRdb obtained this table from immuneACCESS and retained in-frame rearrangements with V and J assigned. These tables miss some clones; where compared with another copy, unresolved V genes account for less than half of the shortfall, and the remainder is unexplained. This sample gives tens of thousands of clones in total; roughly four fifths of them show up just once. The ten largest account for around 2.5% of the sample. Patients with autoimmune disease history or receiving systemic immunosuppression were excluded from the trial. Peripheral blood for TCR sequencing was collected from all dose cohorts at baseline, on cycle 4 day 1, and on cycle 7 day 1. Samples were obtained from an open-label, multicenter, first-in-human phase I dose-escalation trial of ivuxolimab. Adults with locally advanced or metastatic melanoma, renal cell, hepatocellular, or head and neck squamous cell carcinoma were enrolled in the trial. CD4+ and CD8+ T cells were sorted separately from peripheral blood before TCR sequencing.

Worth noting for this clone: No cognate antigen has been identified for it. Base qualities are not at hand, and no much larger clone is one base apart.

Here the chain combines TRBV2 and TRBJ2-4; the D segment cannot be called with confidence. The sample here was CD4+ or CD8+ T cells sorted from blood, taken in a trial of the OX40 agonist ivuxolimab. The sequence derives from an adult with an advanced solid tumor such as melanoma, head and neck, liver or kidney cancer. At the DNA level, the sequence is TGTGCCAGCAGTGGAGACTTCGTCACCAAAAACATTCAGTACTTC. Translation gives CASSGDFVTKNIQYF.